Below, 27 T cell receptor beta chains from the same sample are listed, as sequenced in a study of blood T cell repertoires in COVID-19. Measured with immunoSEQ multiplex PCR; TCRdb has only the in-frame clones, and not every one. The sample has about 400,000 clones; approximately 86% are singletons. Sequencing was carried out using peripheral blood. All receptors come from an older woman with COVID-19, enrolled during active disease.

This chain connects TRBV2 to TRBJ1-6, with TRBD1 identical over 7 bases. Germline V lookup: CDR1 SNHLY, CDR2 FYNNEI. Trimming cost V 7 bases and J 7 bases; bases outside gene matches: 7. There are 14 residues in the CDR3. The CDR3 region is CASIRDRQNSPLHF. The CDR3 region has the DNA TGTGCCAGCATTCGGGACAGACAGAATTCACCCCTCCACTTT.

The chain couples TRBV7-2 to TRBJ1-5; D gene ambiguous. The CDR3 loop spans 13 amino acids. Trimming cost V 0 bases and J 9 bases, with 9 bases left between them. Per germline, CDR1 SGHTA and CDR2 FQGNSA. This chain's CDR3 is CASSLARDRPQHF. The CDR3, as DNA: TGTGCCAGCAGCTTAGCGCGGGATCGGCCCCAGCATTTT.

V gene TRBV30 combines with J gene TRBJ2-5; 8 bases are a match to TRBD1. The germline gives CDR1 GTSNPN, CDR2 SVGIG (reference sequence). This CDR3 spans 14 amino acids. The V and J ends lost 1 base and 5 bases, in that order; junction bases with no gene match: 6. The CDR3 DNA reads TGTGCCTGGAGTGCCAGGGGGCGAGTGGAGACCCAGTACTTC. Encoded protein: CAWSARGRVETQYF. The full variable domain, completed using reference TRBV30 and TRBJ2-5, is SQTIHQWPATLVQPVGSPLSLECTVEGTSNPNLYWYRQAAGRGLQLLFYSVGIGQISSEVPQNLSASRPQDRQFILSSKKLLLSDSGFYLCAWSARGRVETQYFGPGTRLLVL.

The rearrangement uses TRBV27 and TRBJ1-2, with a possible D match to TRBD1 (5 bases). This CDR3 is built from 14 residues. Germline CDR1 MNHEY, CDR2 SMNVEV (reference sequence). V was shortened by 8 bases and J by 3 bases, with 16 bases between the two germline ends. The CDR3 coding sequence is TGTGCCAGCGGAATCGGGGGGTCTTACTATGGCTACACCTTC. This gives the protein CASGIGGSYYGYTF.

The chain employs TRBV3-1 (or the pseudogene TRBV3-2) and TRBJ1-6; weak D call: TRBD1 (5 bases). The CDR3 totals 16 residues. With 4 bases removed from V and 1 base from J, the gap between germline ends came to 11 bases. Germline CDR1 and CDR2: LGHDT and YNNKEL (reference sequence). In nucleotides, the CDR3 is TGTGCCAGCAGCCGCCCTCAGGGATCCTATAATTCACCCCTCCACTTT. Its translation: CASSRPQGSYNSPLHF.

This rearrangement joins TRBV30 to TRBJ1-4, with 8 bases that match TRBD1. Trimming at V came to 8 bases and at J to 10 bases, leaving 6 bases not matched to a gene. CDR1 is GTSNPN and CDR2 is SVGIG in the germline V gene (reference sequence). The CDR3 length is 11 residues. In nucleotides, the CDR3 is TGTGCCGGGACAGGATACGGAAAACTGTTTTTT. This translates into CAGTGYGKLFF. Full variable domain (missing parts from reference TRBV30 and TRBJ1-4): SQTIHQWPATLVQPVGSPLSLECTVEGTSNPNLYWYRQAAGRGLQLLFYSVGIGQISSEVPQNLSASRPQDRQFILSSKKLLLSDSGFYLCAGTGYGKLFFGSGTQLSVL.

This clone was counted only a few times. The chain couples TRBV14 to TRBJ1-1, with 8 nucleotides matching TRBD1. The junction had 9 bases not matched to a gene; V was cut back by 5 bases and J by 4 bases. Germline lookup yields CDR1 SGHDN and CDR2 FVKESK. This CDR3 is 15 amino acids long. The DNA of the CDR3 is TGTGCCAGCAGCGCCCAGGGGGCACTGGGCACTGAAGCTTTCTTT. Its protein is CASSAQGALGTEAFF.

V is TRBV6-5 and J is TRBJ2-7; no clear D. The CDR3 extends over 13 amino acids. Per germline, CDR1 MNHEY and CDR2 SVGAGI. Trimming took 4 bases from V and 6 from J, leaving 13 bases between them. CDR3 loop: CASSSRVSLEQYF. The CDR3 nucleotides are TGTGCCAGCAGTTCTCGGGTCTCCCTCGAGCAGTACTTC.

The CDR3 DNA reads as TGTGCCAGCAGCTTGACAGGGCTTGGCTACACCTTC. Its translation: CASSLTGLGYTF. This chain links TRBV7-9 with TRBJ1-2; TRBD1 agrees at 7 bases. Germline V gene lookup returns CDR1 SEHNR and CDR2 FQNEAQ (reference sequence). V shed 3 bases and J 7 bases; nucleotides not matched to a gene: 2. The CDR3 is 12 residues long.

The CDR3, as DNA: TGCAGCGTGCTTAAAGCTCCCTCTCGGGTTCCCGGGTACGAGCAGTACTTC. It encodes CSVLKAPSRVPGYEQYF. V usage is TRBV29-1 and J usage is TRBJ2-7, with D unresolved. V lost 6 bases and J 4 bases, leaving 28 bases between the germline ends. This CDR3 region has 17 residues. Per the germline V gene, CDR1 is SQVTM and CDR2 is ANQGSEA.

CDR3 sequence reads: CASSLYTGSDTQYF. CDR3 nucleotide sequence: TGTGCCAGCAGCTTATACACAGGTTCGGATACGCAGTATTTT. This rearrangement joins TRBV7-9 to TRBJ2-3; possible D gene TRBD1, 5 bases. V was clipped by 2 bases and J by 6 bases, with 12 bases between them. Germline assignment: CDR1 SEHNR and CDR2 FQNEAQ (reference sequence). The CDR3 spans 14 residues.

The CDR3 region has the DNA TGTGCCAGCAGCTCAGGGGGGACCTACGAGCAGTACTTC. The encoded protein is CASSSGGTYEQYF. The V call is TRBV5-4, the J call TRBJ2-7; tentatively, D is TRBD1 (7 bases). The germline gives CDR1 SGHNT, CDR2 YYREEE (reference sequence). The CDR3 runs 13 residues. Trimming pared 3 bases from V and 2 bases from J, leaving 9 bases between.

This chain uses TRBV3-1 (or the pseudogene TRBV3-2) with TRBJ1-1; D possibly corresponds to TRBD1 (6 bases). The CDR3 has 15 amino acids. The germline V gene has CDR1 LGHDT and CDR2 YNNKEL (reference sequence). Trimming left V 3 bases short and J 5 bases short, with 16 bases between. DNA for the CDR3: TGTGCCAGCAGCCACCACACCGGAAGGGGGACTGAAGCTTTCTTT. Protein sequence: CASSHHTGRGTEAFF.

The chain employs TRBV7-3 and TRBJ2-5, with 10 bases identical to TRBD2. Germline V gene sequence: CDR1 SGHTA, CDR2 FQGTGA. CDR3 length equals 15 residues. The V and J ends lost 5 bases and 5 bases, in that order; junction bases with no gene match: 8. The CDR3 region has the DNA TGTGCCAGCAGCAAGCTAGCGGGGGCGTGGGAGACCCAGTACTTC. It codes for CASSKLAGAWETQYF. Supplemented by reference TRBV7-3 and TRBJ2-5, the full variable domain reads GAGVSQTPSNKVTEKGKYVELRCDPISGHTALYWYRQSLGQGPEFLIYFQGTGAADDSGLPNDRFFAVRPEGSVSTLKIQRTERGDSAVYLCASSKLAGAWETQYFGPGTRLLVL.

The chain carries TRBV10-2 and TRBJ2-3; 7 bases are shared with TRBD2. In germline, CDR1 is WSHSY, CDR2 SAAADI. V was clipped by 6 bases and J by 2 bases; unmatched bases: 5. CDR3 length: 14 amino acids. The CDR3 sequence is CASSTSEFTDTQYF. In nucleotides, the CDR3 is TGCGCCAGCAGCACTAGCGAATTCACAGATACGCAGTATTTT.

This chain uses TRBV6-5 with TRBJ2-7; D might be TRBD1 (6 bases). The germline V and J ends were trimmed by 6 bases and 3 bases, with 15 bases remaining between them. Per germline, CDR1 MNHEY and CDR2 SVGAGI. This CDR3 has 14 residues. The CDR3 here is CASSLDRSYYEQYF. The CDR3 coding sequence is TGTGCCAGCAGCCTCGACAGGTCCTACTACGAGCAGTACTTC.

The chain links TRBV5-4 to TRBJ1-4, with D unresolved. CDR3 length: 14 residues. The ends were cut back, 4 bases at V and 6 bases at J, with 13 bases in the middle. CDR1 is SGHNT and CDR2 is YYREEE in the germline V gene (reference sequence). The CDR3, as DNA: TGTGCCAGCAGCCGGGATATTTCCGATGAAAAACTGTTTTTT. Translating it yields CASSRDISDEKLFF.

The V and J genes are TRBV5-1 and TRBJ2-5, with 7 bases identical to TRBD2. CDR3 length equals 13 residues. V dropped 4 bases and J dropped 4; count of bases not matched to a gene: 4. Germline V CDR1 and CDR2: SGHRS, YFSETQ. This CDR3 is CASSPGRGETQYF. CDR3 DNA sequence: TGCGCCAGCAGCCCTGGGAGGGGAGAGACCCAGTACTTC. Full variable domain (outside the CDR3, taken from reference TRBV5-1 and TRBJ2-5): KAGVTQTPRYLIKTRGQQVTLSCSPISGHRSVSWYQQTPGQGLQFLFEYFSETQRNKGNFPGRFSGRQFSNSRSEMNVSTLELGDSALYLCASSPGRGETQYFGPGTRLLVL.

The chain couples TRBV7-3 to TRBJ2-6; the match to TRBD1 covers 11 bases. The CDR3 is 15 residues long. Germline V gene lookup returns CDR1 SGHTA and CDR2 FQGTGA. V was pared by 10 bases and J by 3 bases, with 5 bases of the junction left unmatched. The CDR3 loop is CAIRTGGGGANVLTF. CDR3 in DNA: TGTGCCATCCGGACAGGGGGCGGTGGGGCCAACGTCCTGACTTTC.

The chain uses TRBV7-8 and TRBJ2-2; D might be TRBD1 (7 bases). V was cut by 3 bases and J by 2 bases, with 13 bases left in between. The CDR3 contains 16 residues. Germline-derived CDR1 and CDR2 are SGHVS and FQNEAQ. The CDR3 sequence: CASSLTGTLNTGELFF. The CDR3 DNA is TGTGCCAGCAGCTTGACAGGGACTCTTAACACCGGGGAGCTGTTTTTT.

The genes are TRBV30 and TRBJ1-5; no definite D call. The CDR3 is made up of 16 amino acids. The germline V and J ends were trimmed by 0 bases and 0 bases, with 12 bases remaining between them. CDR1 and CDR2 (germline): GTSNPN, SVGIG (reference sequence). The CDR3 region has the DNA TGTGCCTGGAGTGTACCCGGGATACATAGCAATCAGCCCCAGCATTTT. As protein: CAWSVPGIHSNQPQHF.

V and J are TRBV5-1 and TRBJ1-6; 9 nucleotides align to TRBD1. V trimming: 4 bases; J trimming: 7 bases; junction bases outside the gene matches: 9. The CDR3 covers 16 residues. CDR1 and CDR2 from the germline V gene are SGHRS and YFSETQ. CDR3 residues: CASSLDTGGNNSPLHF. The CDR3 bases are TGCGCCAGCAGCCTTGATACAGGGGGCAACAATTCACCCCTCCACTTT. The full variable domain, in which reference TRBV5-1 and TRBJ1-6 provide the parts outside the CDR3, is KAGVTQTPRYLIKTRGQQVTLSCSPISGHRSVSWYQQTPGQGLQFLFEYFSETQRNKGNFPGRFSGRQFSNSRSEMNVSTLELGDSALYLCASSLDTGGNNSPLHFGNGTRLTVT.

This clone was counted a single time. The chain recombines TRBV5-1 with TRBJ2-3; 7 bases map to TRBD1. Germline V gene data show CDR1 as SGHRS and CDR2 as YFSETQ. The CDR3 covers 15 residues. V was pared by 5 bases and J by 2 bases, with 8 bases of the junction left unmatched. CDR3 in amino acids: CASRAGTESTDTQYF. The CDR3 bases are TGCGCCAGCAGGGCCGGGACAGAGTCCACAGATACGCAGTATTTT.

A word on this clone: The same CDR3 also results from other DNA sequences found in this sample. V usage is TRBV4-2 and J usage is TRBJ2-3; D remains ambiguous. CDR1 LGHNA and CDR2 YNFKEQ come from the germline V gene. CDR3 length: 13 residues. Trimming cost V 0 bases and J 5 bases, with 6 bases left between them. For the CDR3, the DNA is TGTGCCAGCAGCCAAGATACTGGAGATACGCAGTATTTT. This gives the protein CASSQDTGDTQYF.

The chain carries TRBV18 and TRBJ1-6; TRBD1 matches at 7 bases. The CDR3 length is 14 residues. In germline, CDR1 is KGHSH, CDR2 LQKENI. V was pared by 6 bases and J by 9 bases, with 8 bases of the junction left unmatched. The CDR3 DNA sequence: TGTGCCAGCTCCCGTGACAGGGTTGCTTCACCCCTCCACTTT. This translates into CASSRDRVASPLHF.

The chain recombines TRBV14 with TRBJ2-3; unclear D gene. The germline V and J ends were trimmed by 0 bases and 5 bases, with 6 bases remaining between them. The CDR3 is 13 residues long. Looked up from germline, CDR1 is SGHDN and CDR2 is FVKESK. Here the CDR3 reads CASSQDEEDTQYF. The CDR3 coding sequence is TGTGCCAGCAGCCAAGACGAGGAAGATACGCAGTATTTT. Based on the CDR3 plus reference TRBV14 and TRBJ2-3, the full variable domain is EAGVTQFPSHSVIEKGQTVTLRCDPISGHDNLYWYRRVMGKEIKFLLHFVKESKQDESGMPNNRFLAERTGGTYSTLKVQPAELEDSGVYFCASSQDEEDTQYFGPGTRLTVL.

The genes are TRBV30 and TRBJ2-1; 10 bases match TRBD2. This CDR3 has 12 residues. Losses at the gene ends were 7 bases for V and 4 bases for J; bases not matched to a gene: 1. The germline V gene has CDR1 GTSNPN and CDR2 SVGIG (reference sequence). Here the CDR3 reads CAYSGGYNEQFF. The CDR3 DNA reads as TGTGCCTATAGCGGGGGGTACAATGAGCAGTTCTTC.